These T cell receptor beta chains were read from a single sample in a study of blood T cell repertoires in COVID-19. Measured with immunoSEQ multiplex PCR; TCRdb has only the in-frame clones, and not every one. The sample carries about 42,000 clones, roughly nine tenths recorded once. Sequences were obtained from peripheral blood. These TCRs come from a human donor in a cohort sampled during active COVID-19. Both conserved end residues are part of each CDR3. The D gene is left open where the match is weak. Rows give clone size only sometimes, using once, few, many, or a class for an expanded clone.

>TRBJ1-2|-|TRBD1|TRBV18
TGTGCCAGCTCGCCTTTGGGACAGGGGGCCTCCAACTATGGCTACACCTTC
CASSPLGQGASNYGYTF
>TRBJ2-7|-|-|TRBV4-1
TGCGCCAGCAGCCACCGTCTTTCCTACGAGCAGTACTTC
CASSHRLSYEQYF
>TRBJ2-5|-|-|TRBV11-3
TGTGCCAGCAGCTTAGGCCAGCAAGAGACCCAGTACTTC
CASSLGQQETQYF
>TRBJ1-1|-|-|TRBV18
TGTGCCAGCTCACCTGGAGGGGCTATGAACACTGAAGCTTTCTTT
CASSPGGAMNTEAFF
>TRBJ1-2|-|TRBD1|TRBV9
TGTGCCAGCAGCGTAGAGGGATGGACAGGGTTGGATGGCTACACCTTC
CASSVEGWTGLDGYTF
>TRBJ2-6|-|TRBD1|TRBV5-8
TGTGCCAGCAGCTTGCCAGACAGGGCTTCCAACGTCCTGACTTTC
CASSLPDRASNVLTF
>TRBJ1-1|-|TRBD1|TRBV4-3
TGCGCCAGCAGCCGCCGACTGTCCGGGACAGGGGGTTCAGACACTGAAGCTTTCTTT
CASSRRLSGTGGSDTEAFF
>TRBJ1-1|-|-|TRBV7-2
TGTGCCAGCAGCTTAGAACTTGGGGGCGGTGGCACTGAAGCTTTCTTT
CASSLELGGGGTEAFF
>TRBJ1-3|-|-|TRBV5-6
TGTGCCAGCAGCTCAGGGCTTGGAAACACCATATATTTT
CASSSGLGNTIYF
>TRBJ1-4|once|-|TRBV19
TGTGCCAGTCATAGAGGCATCGGGGGAATGATGGACGAAAAACTGTTTTTT
CASHRGIGGMMDEKLFF
>TRBJ1-2|-|TRBD1|TRBV4-3
TGCGCCAGCAGCCAAGAACCGTATCCGGGACAGGGAGTCTATGGCTACACCTTC
CASSQEPYPGQGVYGYTF
>TRBJ2-7|-|TRBD1|TRBV7-8
TGTGCCAGCAGCTTAATGACCGGGACAGCCTCCTACGAGCAGTACTTC
CASSLMTGTASYEQYF
>TRBJ1-2|few|-|TRBV19
TGTGCCAGTAGTATATCTGTAACAGATGGCTACACCTTC
CASSISVTDGYTF
>TRBJ2-7|-|TRBD2|TRBV19
TGTGCCAGCGGTTCCCCGGCCGGGAAGCGGGGGGAGCAGTACTTC
CASGSPAGKRGEQYF
>TRBJ1-1|-|-|TRBV3-1/TRBV3-2
TGTGCCAGCAGCCAAGAAGGGGATTGGGGAAACACTGAAGCTTTCTTT
CASSQEGDWGNTEAFF
>TRBJ1-1|-|-|TRBV29-1
TGCAGCGTCAAGAGCGGGGGCTACACTGAAGCTTTCTTT
CSVKSGGYTEAFF
>TRBJ1-1|once|-|TRBV4-3
TGCGCCAGCAGCCAAGATCTTAGGGGTACTCTGAACACTGAAGCTTTCTTT
CASSQDLRGTLNTEAFF
>TRBJ1-4|-|-|TRBV18
TGTGCCAGCTCAGGCGGGGCTGGCAGCGAAAAACTGTTTTTT
CASSGGAGSEKLFF
>TRBJ1-6|-|TRBD1|TRBV6-4
TGTGCCAGCAGTGAGGGACAGTCGAATTCACCCCTCCACTTT
CASSEGQSNSPLHF
>TRBJ1-1|-|-|TRBV7-9
TGTGCCAGCAGCACAGGGTCTACTATGAACACTGAAGCTTTCTTT
CASSTGSTMNTEAFF
>TRBJ2-1|-|TRBD2|TRBV3-1/TRBV3-2
TGTGCCAGCAGCCATACTAGCGGGGGGGCCCCTGAGCAGTTCTTC
CASSHTSGGAPEQFF
>TRBJ1-2|-|TRBD1|TRBV10-2
TGCGCCAGCAGAACTTCCGGGACAGCTGGTATTAAGGGCTACACCTTC
CASRTSGTAGIKGYTF
>TRBJ1-1|few|-|TRBV4-2
TGTGCCAGCAGCCATATCAACACTGAAGCTTTCTTT
CASSHINTEAFF
>TRBJ2-7|-|TRBD1|TRBV30
TGTGCCTGGAGTGCATTAGGACAGGGAGGAGGCGAGCAGTACTTC
CAWSALGQGGGEQYF
>TRBJ2-7|-|TRBD1|TRBV19
TGTGCCAGTTCCGACAGGGGGGAAAACGAGCAGTACTTC
CASSDRGENEQYF
>TRBJ1-1|-|-|TRBV4-3
TGCGCCAGCAGCCTTAACTGGCAGGATATGAACACTGAAGCTTTCTTT
CASSLNWQDMNTEAFF
>TRBJ1-1|-|-|TRBV24-1
TGTGCCACCAGTGACTCGGACAGCCGAATGAACACTGAAGCTTTCTTT
CATSDSDSRMNTEAFF
>TRBJ1-3|-|TRBD1|TRBV19
TGTGCCAGTAGTACGGACAGGGAAGGGGCTGGAAACACCATATATTTT
CASSTDREGAGNTIYF
>TRBJ2-7|-|-|TRBV7-2
TGTGCCAGCAGCTTAAATAGAGACTCCTACGAGCAGTACTTC
CASSLNRDSYEQYF
>TRBJ1-6|once|-|TRBV6-5
TGTGCCAGCAGTTACCGAATAGGACAGATTAATTCACCCCTCCACTTT
CASSYRIGQINSPLHF
>TRBJ1-1|-|-|TRBV27
TGTGCCAGCAGTTCGCAGGGGAGGGGTGTCACTGAAGCTTTCTTT
CASSSQGRGVTEAFF
>TRBJ2-7|-|-|TRBV9
TGTGCCAGCAGCGTAGATGGGGGGTCCTACGAGCAGTACTTC
CASSVDGGSYEQYF
>TRBJ2-7|-|-|TRBV5-4
TGTGCCAGCAGCTTGGATAGTCGCCACGAGCAGTACTTC
CASSLDSRHEQYF
>TRBJ1-1|-|-|TRBV18
TGTGCCAGCTCACCGTCACAGGGTCGAGGCACTGAAGCTTTCTTT
CASSPSQGRGTEAFF
>TRBJ2-7|-|-|TRBV11-2
TGTGCCAGCAGCTTCGGGGTACGCTACGAGCAGTACTTC
CASSFGVRYEQYF
>TRBJ1-4|few|-|TRBV5-1
TGCGCCAGCAGGGACTTATCGTCAACTAATGAAAAACTGTTTTTT
CASRDLSSTNEKLFF
>TRBJ1-2|-|TRBD1|TRBV27
TGTGCCAGCAGCCTCACCGGGACAGGGAGGGGCTACACCTTC
CASSLTGTGRGYTF
>TRBJ1-5|once|TRBD1|TRBV13
TGTGCCAGCAGCTTAGAACTGGCGGGACAGAGGAAGATCAGGCCCCAGCATTTT
CASSLELAGQRKIRPQHF
>TRBJ2-7|-|TRBD1|TRBV6-5
TGTGCCAGCAGTTACCAGGGGGCAGGCTCCTACGAGCAGTACTTC
CASSYQGAGSYEQYF
>TRBJ1-2|-|-|TRBV9
TGTGCCAGCAGCGTAGAGGGGTATGGCTACACCTTC
CASSVEGYGYTF
>TRBJ1-6|-|-|TRBV2
TGTGCCAGCAGTGAAGGGGGCCGTTCACCCCTCCACTTT
CASSEGGRSPLHF
>TRBJ1-5|-|-|TRBV7-9
TGTGCCAGCAGCTTAGCCCCAGATCAGCCCCAGCATTTT
CASSLAPDQPQHF
>TRBJ2-7|few|-|TRBV7-9
TGTGCCAGCAGCTCAGGACAGTCAGAGCAGTACTTC
CASSSGQSEQYF
>TRBJ2-7|-|TRBD2|TRBV19
TGTGCCAGTAGCCCTCAGACTAGCGGGGCCGAGCAGTACTTC
CASSPQTSGAEQYF
>TRBJ2-7|-|-|TRBV7-9
TGTGCCAGCTCCAAAAAGAACAGAAATTACTACGAGCAGTACTTC
CASSKKNRNYYEQYF
>TRBJ2-1|once|TRBD1|TRBV6-2/TRBV6-3
TGTGCCAGCAGTTACAGGGGACAGGGGGCATGGAATGAGCAGTTCTTC
CASSYRGQGAWNEQFF
>TRBJ1-5|-|-|TRBV10-2
TGCGCCAGCAGTGAGGAGAAGCGGTACAGCGGTAGACAGCCCCAGCATTTT
CASSEEKRYSGRQPQHF
>TRBJ1-1|-|TRBD1|TRBV5-5
TGTGCCAGCAGCATTAACAGGGGGATGAACACTGAAGCTTTCTTT
CASSINRGMNTEAFF
>TRBJ1-1|-|-|TRBV12-3/TRBV12-4
TGTGCCAGCAGTGGGAGGGCGCGCACTGAAGCTTTCTTT
CASSGRARTEAFF
>TRBJ1-3|-|-|TRBV19
TGTGCCAGTAGTATATCCTTCCGGAGCTCTGGAAACACCATATATTTT
CASSISFRSSGNTIYF
>TRBJ2-7|-|TRBD1|TRBV6-6
TGTGCCAGCAGTTCTTCCGGGACAGGAGACCTCTACGAGCAGTACTTC
CASSSSGTGDLYEQYF
>TRBJ2-6|-|-|TRBV5-5
TGTGCCAGCAGCACCCATCAACTCTCTGGGGCCAACGTCCTGACTTTC
CASSTHQLSGANVLTF
>TRBJ2-7|-|-|TRBV12-3/TRBV12-4
TGTGCCAGCAGTTTTTCTCTTGTTCGCGAGCAGTACTTC
CASSFSLVREQYF
>TRBJ1-1|-|-|TRBV20-1
TGCAGTGCTAGTCGACAGTTGAACACTGAAGCTTTCTTT
CSASRQLNTEAFF
>TRBJ2-2|-|TRBD2|TRBV7-6
TGTGCCAGCAGCTTAGTGGCTAGCGGGGGAGAGGCCGGGGAGCTGTTTTTT
CASSLVASGGEAGELFF
>TRBJ1-4|-|-|TRBV5-6
TGTGCCAGCAGCTCCTCAGGGAGGTCTAATGAAAAACTGTTTTTT
CASSSSGRSNEKLFF
>TRBJ2-1|-|TRBD2|TRBV29-1
TGCAGCTCGAGACCGGGGGGACCCTACAATGAGCAGTTCTTC
CSSRPGGPYNEQFF
>TRBJ1-4|-|TRBD1|TRBV4-3
TGCGCCAGCAGCCAAGAAACAGGGGGCGCGAGGGAAAAACTGTTTTTT
CASSQETGGAREKLFF
>TRBJ2-7|-|-|TRBV4-3
TGCGCCAGCAGCCAAGATGGAGGGACAGCTTCCTACGAGCAGTACTTC
CASSQDGGTASYEQYF